The clone carrying this TCR beta chain turned up a few times. Its antigen is as yet unknown. The ends were cut back, 3 bases at V and 2 bases at J, with 6 bases in the middle. CDR1 and CDR2 from the germline V gene are SQVTM and ANQGSEA. This CDR3 is 12 amino acids long. Researchers built TCR beta libraries using quantitative 5'-RACE with molecular barcodes. One entry per CDR3 protein, called by TCRdb with MiXCR from the 5' RACE reads. The sample carries some 130,000 distinct CDR3 sequences, approximately 7.3% recorded once. The sample originates from a study of CD8 T cells in ankylosing spondylitis. Broader study findings: Seemingly distinctive of ankylosing spondylitis blood was a TCR beta motif formed by eight highly homologous variants. Reportedly, disease-linked clones are significantly enriched in ankylosing spondylitis patients' matched synovial fluid.

The TCR originated in a female donor with ankylosing spondylitis or in good health (not recorded which). Sequenced material: blood, either unsorted or a sorted T cell fraction (not recorded which). The chain carries TRBV29-1 and TRBJ2-3; D ambiguous. The CDR3, as DNA: TGCAGCGTTGAGGGCTACACAGATACGCAGTATTTT. Protein product: CSVEGYTDTQYF.